This TCR beta chain originates from a study of cytomegalovirus exposure and HLA in healthy donors. General study findings and limits: In a later analysis, an Asian-associated ancestry cluster reportedly showed fewer N-insertions than the approximately 700-donor mean. In a later analysis, V- and J-gene trimming of beta chains associated with a DCLRE1C missense variant, replicated independently.

Primers included in the PCR were 60 Vbeta and 13 Jbeta primers. Sequencing was performed with immunoSEQ multiplex PCR; in TCRdb, only in-frame clones are kept and a portion is missing. Among 83,000 or so clones listed, 70% to 80% were seen once. Concerning this clone: Its antigen is as yet unknown.

The ends lost 1 base at V and 4 bases at J; junction bases unmatched: 5. This CDR3 region has 16 residues. Germline V lookup: CDR1 SGHAT, CDR2 FQNNGV. This receptor was identified in a woman between 40 and 55 years old in good health and CMV-seropositive. Sequencing was performed on PBMCs. The rearrangement links TRBV11-2 to TRBJ2-2; TRBD1 aligns across 8 bases. Here the CDR3 DNA reads TGTGCCAGCAGCTTAGGACGCCAGGGGGCCACCGGGGAGCTGTTTTTT. Its protein is CASSLGRQGATGELFF.